This T cell receptor (beta chain) was captured in a study of T cells after yellow fever vaccination. The ends were cut back, 0 bases at V and 9 bases at J, with 9 bases in the middle. The CDR3 has 14 residues. CDR1 SGHAT and CDR2 FQNNGV come from the germline V gene. TCRdb reprocessed the 5' RACE reads with MiXCR, giving one entry per CDR3 protein. The sample carries 300,000 to 400,000 distinct CDR3 sequences, approximately 11% recorded once. The chain links TRBV11-2 to TRBJ1-6; D ambiguous. The source of this sequence is a man between 18 and 35 years old who received the YFV17D yellow fever vaccine. The sequencing here drew on CD4+ T cells sorted from PBMCs, taken 45 days after the yellow fever booster vaccination. CDR3: CASSLDAQISPLHF. Written as DNA, the CDR3 is TGTGCCAGCAGCTTAGATGCTCAAATTTCACCCCTCCACTTT.